Given below is one TCR beta chain in context. What it recognizes is unknown. Data came from immunoSEQ multiplex PCR; TCRdb stores just in-frame clones and leaves some out. The sample yields about 190,000 clones, around 86% seen once. The source of the sample is a study of cytomegalovirus exposure and HLA in healthy donors. Overall study findings and caveats: Cytomegalovirus-associated TCR beta chains were listed, numbering roughly 150. CMV antigen specificity of a few CMV-associated chains was confirmed in vitro. Clusters of TCRs from the first cohort tended to co-occur in the 120 or so validation repertoires (as a later analysis found).

V lost 4 bases, J lost 3 bases, and 7 bases stayed unmatched. The CDR3 extends over 15 amino acids. Germline V CDR1 and CDR2: SQVTM, ANQGSEA. The sample consisted of PBMCs. This chain connects TRBV29-1 to TRBJ2-5; TRBD2 agrees at 11 bases. This receptor was identified in a woman between 18 and 29 years old in good health and CMV-seronegative. CDR3 loop: CSVVLGLAEKETQYF. The CDR3 DNA sequence: TGCAGCGTTGTGTTGGGACTAGCGGAAAAAGAGACCCAGTACTTC. Full variable domain (remainder filled in from reference TRBV29-1 and TRBJ2-5): SAVISQKPSRDICQRGTSLTIQCQVDSQVTMMFWYRQQPGQSLTLIATANQGSEATYESGFVIDKFPISRPNLTFSTLTVSNMSPEDSSIYLCSVVLGLAEKETQYFGPGTRLLVL.